The next 32 T cell receptor beta chains were all read from a single sample in a study of OX40 agonist ivuxolimab in advanced cancers. TCRdb's copy holds only in-frame clones and misses some; the assay was immunoSEQ multiplex PCR. The sample includes under 75,000 clones, roughly 85% of them seen just once. The material sequenced was CD4+ or CD8+ T cells sorted from blood, taken in a trial of the OX40 agonist ivuxolimab. These receptors came from an adult with an advanced solid tumor such as melanoma, head and neck, liver or kidney cancer.

The chain is built from TRBV30 and TRBJ2-5, with D possibly TRBD1 on 6 matching bases. The germline V gene encodes CDR1 GTSNPN and CDR2 SVGIG (reference sequence). The CDR3 length is 13 residues. The germline V and J ends were trimmed by 5 bases and 3 bases, with 13 bases remaining between them. This CDR3 reads CAWGRDIEETQYF. The CDR3, as DNA: TGTGCCTGGGGACGGGACATCGAAGAGACCCAGTACTTC.

The chain has TRBV6-5 and TRBJ1-4, with 8 bases aligning to TRBD1. CDR1 MNHEY and CDR2 SVGAGI come from the germline V gene. This CDR3 spans 14 amino acids. Losses at the gene ends were 6 bases for V and 7 bases for J; bases not matched to a gene: 7. CDR3: CASRKDRVVEKLFF. CDR3 bases: TGTGCCAGCAGGAAGGACAGGGTTGTTGAAAAACTGTTTTTT.

The chain employs TRBV11-2 and TRBJ2-5, with 15 bases lining up with TRBD2. The CDR3 spans 18 residues. Germline V lookup: CDR1 SGHAT, CDR2 FQNNGV. Trimming cost V 5 bases and J 1 base; bases outside gene matches: 8. Here the CDR3 DNA reads TGTGCCAGCAGCAGCGGACTAGCGGGGGGGCCTGGCCAAGAGACCCAGTACTTC. Translating gives CASSSGLAGGPGQETQYF.

This sequence joins TRBV19 and TRBJ2-2; TRBD2 is a possible D gene (7 bases). Per the germline V gene, CDR1 is LNHDA and CDR2 is SQIVND (reference sequence). This CDR3 contains 17 residues. Trimming took 5 bases from V and 6 from J, leaving 22 bases between them. CDR3 residues: CASSPMGAGVGSGELFF. The CDR3 coding sequence is TGTGCCAGTAGTCCCATGGGGGCGGGAGTGGGGTCCGGGGAGCTGTTTTTT.

The CDR3 loop reads CASRLAQGRREKLFF. The CDR3 DNA reads as TGTGCAAGTCGCTTAGCACAGGGGAGGAGGGAAAAACTGTTTTTT. The chain is built from TRBV12-2 and TRBJ1-4; the table's D gene call, TRBD1, was not cross checked with the DNA. TRBV12-2 counts as a pseudogene. This CDR3 is 15 amino acids long.

This clone came up once. The chain carries TRBV6-5 and TRBJ2-1, with D unclear. The CDR3 totals 12 residues. The V and J ends lost 4 bases and 6 bases respectively, with 7 bases between them. The germline V gene has CDR1 MNHEY and CDR2 SVGAGI. This CDR3 reads CASSSRVNEQFF. The CDR3 bases are TGTGCCAGCAGTTCGAGAGTCAATGAGCAGTTCTTC.

The genes are TRBV4-3 and TRBJ1-1; 9 nucleotides line up with TRBD1. V trimming: 3 bases; J trimming: 3 bases; junction bases outside the gene matches: 17. Per the germline V gene, CDR1 is LGHNA and CDR2 is YSLEER. The CDR3 covers 19 residues. CDR3 DNA sequence: TGCGCCAGCAGCCATGAAACAGGGGGCAATGGGAGAAGGGACACTGAAGCTTTCTTT. Protein sequence: CASSHETGGNGRRDTEAFF.

The V gene is TRBV6-1, the J gene TRBJ2-1; D gene ambiguous. Germline CDR1 reads MNHNS; CDR2 reads SASEGT. Trimming removed 2 bases at V and 13 bases at J, with 12 bases between. This CDR3 contains 12 residues. The CDR3 sequence: CASSERREEQFF. The CDR3 region has the DNA TGTGCCAGCAGTGAAAGAAGGGAAGAACAGTTCTTC.

V and J are TRBV6-5 and TRBJ1-6, with 9 bases identical to TRBD1. CDR3 length: 15 amino acids. The junction had 6 bases not matched to a gene; V was cut back by 6 bases and J by 6 bases. Per germline, CDR1 MNHEY and CDR2 SVGAGI. CDR3 in amino acids: CASSSTGGSNSPLHF. The CDR3 coding sequence is TGTGCCAGCAGCTCTACAGGGGGCAGTAATTCACCCCTCCACTTT.

This clone turned up a few times. The chain carries TRBV7-3 and TRBJ2-7; D not resolved. CDR3 length: 13 amino acids. With 5 bases removed from V and 2 bases from J, the gap between germline ends came to 10 bases. Per germline, CDR1 SGHTA and CDR2 FQGTGA. The CDR3 loop is CASSARPAYEQYF. The CDR3 nucleotides read TGTGCCAGCAGCGCCCGCCCCGCCTACGAGCAGTACTTC.

This rearrangement joins TRBV6-1 to TRBJ2-7; 8 positions agree with TRBD1. The germline V gene encodes CDR1 MNHNS and CDR2 SASEGT. There are 14 residues in the CDR3. V dropped 5 bases and J dropped 2; count of bases not matched to a gene: 5. The CDR3 is CASSFLDRAYEQYF. CDR3 nucleotides: TGTGCCAGCAGTTTCTTGGACAGGGCCTACGAGCAGTACTTC.

This sequence joins TRBV7-2 and TRBJ1-1; D remains ambiguous. Trimming took off 1 base at V and 1 base at J, with 4 bases between the two ends. Germline lookup yields CDR1 SGHTA and CDR2 FQGNSA. This CDR3 has 13 amino acids. The CDR3 coding sequence is TGTGCCAGCAGCTTAGGTTGGAACACTGAAGCTTTCTTT. It translates to CASSLGWNTEAFF. Full variable domain (rest looked up from reference TRBV7-2 and TRBJ1-1): GAGVSQSPSNKVTEKGKDVELRCDPISGHTALYWYRQSLGQGLEFLIYFQGNSAPDKSGLPSDRFSAERTGGSVSTLTIQRTQQEDSAVYLCASSLGWNTEAFFGQGTRLTVV.

This chain connects TRBV20-1 to TRBJ1-2; D uncertain. Trimming left V 6 bases short and J 8 bases short, with 10 bases between. The CDR3 totals 10 residues. Germline V gene data show CDR1 as DFQATT and CDR2 as SNEGSKA (reference sequence). The CDR3 here is CSANMVGYTF. CDR3 DNA: TGCAGTGCGAACATGGTAGGCTACACCTTC.

J is TRBJ2-5 and V is TRBV6-1, with a weak D call TRBD1 (5 bases). The CDR3 is 12 amino acids. V lost 5 bases and J 2 bases, leaving 6 bases between the germline ends. Per the germline V gene, CDR1 is MNHNS and CDR2 is SASEGT. Here the CDR3 DNA reads TGTGCCAGCAGTAGACAGCAAGAGACCCAGTACTTC. Translated, it gives CASSRQQETQYF.

The rearrangement uses TRBV6-5 and TRBJ2-3; possibly TRBD1 for D (6 bases). CDR1 and CDR2 from the germline V gene are MNHEY and SVGAGI. The CDR3 runs 15 residues. V gave up 2 bases and J gave up 3 bases, with 12 bases separating them. The CDR3 sequence: CASSYQGRGTDTQYF. Here the CDR3 DNA reads TGTGCCAGCAGTTACCAGGGGCGCGGGACAGATACGCAGTATTTT.

The chain combines TRBV14 with TRBJ1-1; D gene unclear. Trimming removed 2 bases from V and 1 base from J, with 8 bases in between. This CDR3 is built from 14 residues. Germline loops: CDR1 SGHDN, CDR2 FVKESK. CDR3 residues: CASSQWAENTEAFF. In DNA, the CDR3 is TGTGCCAGCAGCCAATGGGCCGAGAACACTGAAGCTTTCTTT.

This clone occurred once. CDR3 sequence: CASSPMTSEFSTDTQYF. The CDR3 coding sequence is TGTGCCAGCAGTCCGATGACTAGCGAATTTAGCACAGATACGCAGTATTTT. This chain joins TRBV27 and TRBJ2-3; TRBD2 agrees at 8 bases. With V trimmed by 5 bases and J by 0 bases, 10 bases remained unmatched. This CDR3 is built from 17 residues. CDR1 MNHEY and CDR2 SMNVEV come from the germline V gene (reference sequence).

The J gene is TRBJ2-1, the V gene TRBV2, with 12 bases that match TRBD2. The CDR3 has 15 amino acids. Germline assignment: CDR1 SNHLY and CDR2 FYNNEI. With 6 bases clipped from V and 8 bases from J, the junction kept 8 bases outside the gene matches. The CDR3 loop reads CASSPLAGGGDEQFF. CDR3 nucleotide sequence: TGTGCCAGCAGCCCACTAGCGGGAGGAGGGGATGAGCAGTTCTTC. Looking up the rest from reference TRBV2 and TRBJ2-1 gives the full variable domain: EPEVTQTPSHQVTQMGQEVILRCVPISNHLYFYWYRQILGQKVEFLVSFYNNEISEKSEIFDDQFSVERPDGSNFTLKIRSTKLEDSAMYFCASSPLAGGGDEQFFGPGTRLTVL.

The J gene is TRBJ2-3, the V gene TRBV15; a possible D gene is TRBD2 (6 bases). The germline V gene has CDR1 LNHNV and CDR2 YYDKDF (reference sequence). The CDR3 totals 12 residues. The germline V and J ends were trimmed by 5 bases and 5 bases, with 8 bases remaining between them. The CDR3, as DNA: TGTGCCACCAGCCTGACTAGAGATACGCAGTATTTT. This encodes CATSLTRDTQYF.

V is TRBV6-6 and J is TRBJ2-5, with TRBD2 matching over 11 bases. Looked up from germline, CDR1 is MNHNY and CDR2 is SVGAGI (reference sequence). This CDR3 region has 14 residues. V lost 7 bases, J lost 0 bases, and 1 base stayed unmatched. The CDR3 sequence is CASKTSGDQETQYF. The CDR3 region has the DNA TGTGCCAGCAAGACTAGCGGGGACCAAGAGACCCAGTACTTC.

The genes are TRBV2 and TRBJ1-1; D possibly corresponds to TRBD1 (5 bases). Germline CDR1 is SNHLY and CDR2 is FYNNEI. V was shortened by 6 bases and J by 8 bases, with 16 bases between the two germline ends. This CDR3 comprises 13 residues. The CDR3 DNA reads TGTGCCAGCAGCTTGACAGCCGTCCGGGAAGCTTTCTTT. Its translation is CASSLTAVREAFF.

The chain employs TRBV18 and TRBJ1-4; D is perhaps TRBD1 (6 bases). Germline V gives CDR1 KGHSH, CDR2 LQKENI. The CDR3 contains 15 residues. Trimming stripped 5 bases from V and 3 bases from J, with 13 bases between. DNA of the CDR3: TGTGCCAGCTCAACACGACAGGCGGCTAATGAAAAACTGTTTTTT. Translation: CASSTRQAANEKLFF. Complete variable domain (other parts from reference TRBV18 and TRBJ1-4): NAGVMQNPRHLVRRRGQEARLRCSPMKGHSHVYWYRQLPEEGLKFMVYLQKENIIDESGMPKERFSAEFPKEGPSILRIQQVVRGDSAAYFCASSTRQAANEKLFFGSGTQLSVL.

The chain uses TRBV11-3 and TRBJ2-1, with 11 nucleotides matching TRBD2. The CDR3 has 16 amino acids. Trimming took 5 bases from V and 4 from J; bases not matched to a gene: 7. From germline, CDR1 is SGHNT and CDR2 YENEEA. The CDR3 sequence is CASSPGASGGYNEQFF. The CDR3, as DNA: TGTGCCAGCAGCCCGGGGGCTAGCGGGGGGTACAATGAGCAGTTCTTC.

V and J are TRBV28 and TRBJ2-7; 8 bases align to TRBD2. V gave up 3 bases and J gave up 7 bases; unmatched junction bases: 8. Germline V gene sequence: CDR1 MDHEN, CDR2 SYDVKM. This CDR3 region has 14 residues. CDR3 DNA sequence: TGTGCCAGCAGTTTGTCGGGGGGGCGGTGGGAGCAGTACTTC. Translating gives CASSLSGGRWEQYF.

V usage is TRBV5-1 and J usage is TRBJ1-1; D not resolved. V was shortened by 0 bases and J by 4 bases, with 13 bases between the two germline ends. CDR1 and CDR2 (germline): SGHRS, YFSETQ. This CDR3 is 15 amino acids long. The CDR3 sequence: CASSLGQAGRTEAFF. The CDR3 DNA reads TGCGCCAGCAGCTTGGGTCAGGCAGGTCGCACTGAAGCTTTCTTT.

The genes are TRBV18 and TRBJ1-5, with D tentatively TRBD1 (5 bases). The V end was cut by 1 base, the J end by 11 bases, with 12 bases between. Germline-derived CDR1 and CDR2 are KGHSH and LQKENI. This CDR3 has 13 amino acids. CDR3 bases: TGTGCCAGCTCACCACTGGGGGTTGAGGCCCAGCATTTT. It translates to CASSPLGVEAQHF.

The chain uses TRBV11-3 and TRBJ1-1; D may be TRBD1 (5 bases). CDR1 SGHNT and CDR2 YENEEA come from the germline V gene. The CDR3 extends over 13 amino acids. The germline V and J ends were trimmed by 5 bases and 1 base, with 8 bases remaining between them. The CDR3 DNA reads as TGTGCCAGCAGCCGGCAGGGGAACACTGAAGCTTTCTTT. This translates into CASSRQGNTEAFF.

The rearrangement joins TRBV28 to TRBJ2-2, with 7 bases aligning to TRBD2. The CDR3 runs 17 residues. J was trimmed by 2 bases and V by 2 bases; bases with no gene match: 8. CDR1 and CDR2 (germline): MDHEN, SYDVKM. The CDR3 bases are TGTGCCAGCAGTTTACTCGGGGCGGGGGTTAACACCGGGGAGCTGTTTTTT. Protein sequence: CASSLLGAGVNTGELFF. Full variable domain (outside the CDR3, taken from reference TRBV28 and TRBJ2-2): DVKVTQSSRYLVKRTGEKVFLECVQDMDHENMFWYRQDPGLGLRLIYFSYDVKMKEKGDIPEGYSVSREKKERFSLILESASTNQTSMYLCASSLLGAGVNTGELFFGEGSRLTVL.

V is TRBV4-1 and J is TRBJ2-3; 8 positions match TRBD2. Germline CDR1 is MGHRA and CDR2 is YSYEKL. Trimming took 0 bases from V and 3 from J; bases not matched to a gene: 5. The CDR3 spans 16 residues. CDR3 coding DNA: TGCGCCAGCAGCCAAGATGGTAGCGGGGAGACAGATACGCAGTATTTT. Its translation: CASSQDGSGETDTQYF.

The chain combines TRBV4-3 with TRBJ2-7; D unresolved. The CDR3 is made up of 15 amino acids. V lost 2 bases, J lost 5 bases, and 16 bases lay in between. CDR1 and CDR2 from the germline V gene are LGHNA and YSLEER. The CDR3 region is CASSQLYELTDEQYF. CDR3 bases: TGCGCCAGCAGCCAATTATATGAGTTGACGGACGAGCAGTACTTC.

The V and J genes are TRBV18 and TRBJ1-4, with 8 bases identical to TRBD1. This CDR3 is 13 amino acids long. Germline CDR1 reads KGHSH; CDR2 reads LQKENI. Trimming removed 8 bases from V and 8 bases from J; junction bases left unmatched: 7. The DNA of the CDR3 is TGTGCCAGCGCGCAGGACAGGGCCGAAAAACTGTTTTTT. Its translation is CASAQDRAEKLFF.

CDR3 amino acids: CASSPQGGRTGELFF. The CDR3, as DNA: TGTGCCAGCAGTCCGCAGGGCGGTCGGACCGGGGAGCTGTTTTTT. The chain combines TRBV27 with TRBJ2-2, with D maybe TRBD1 (5 bases). CDR3 length equals 15 residues. Trimming removed 5 bases at V and 5 bases at J, with 15 bases between. Germline lookup yields CDR1 MNHEY and CDR2 SMNVEV (reference sequence).